This T cell receptor beta chain derives from a study of T cell repertoires in ileal Crohn's disease. The wider study: At surgery, around 40% of patients smoked, with median disease duration roughly 7.2 years. About half received postoperative treatment, under 14 with thiopurines and around 20 anti-TNF. The study's findings and limits: Endoscopic recurrence occurred in every patient whose clonality exceeded 26.8%.

Data came from immunoSEQ multiplex PCR; TCRdb stores just in-frame clones and leaves some out. The table records approximately 12,000 clones, around 80% of them present only once. On this clone: No antigen is known for it. A junction boundary mismatches the germline segment, possibly from a read error.

This TCR derives from an adult with Crohn's disease. Source material: ileal tissue.

The CDR3 protein is CAGSYGTGFEKLFF. Here the CDR3 DNA reads TGTGCCGGCAGTTACGGGACAGGGTTTGAAAAACTGTTTTTT. The genes are TRBV6-5 and TRBJ1-4, with 9 positions matching TRBD1. The CDR3 is 14 amino acids. Germline CDR1 and CDR2: MNHEY and SVGAGI.